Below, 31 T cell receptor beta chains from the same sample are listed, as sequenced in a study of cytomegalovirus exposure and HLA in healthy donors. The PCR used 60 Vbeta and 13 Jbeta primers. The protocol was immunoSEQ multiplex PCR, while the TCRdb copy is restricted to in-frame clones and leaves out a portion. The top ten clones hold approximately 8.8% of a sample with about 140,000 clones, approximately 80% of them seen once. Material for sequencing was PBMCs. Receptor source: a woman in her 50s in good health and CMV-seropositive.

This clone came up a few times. CDR3 bases: TGTGCCAGCAGTGGCCAGGACACAGATACGCAGTATTTT. This sequence encodes CASSGQDTDTQYF. The V and J genes are TRBV2 and TRBJ2-3; D is unresolved. The CDR3 consists of 13 residues. V dropped 4 bases and J dropped 2 bases, with 7 bases sitting between them. The germline CDR1 and CDR2 sequences are SNHLY and FYNNEI. Looking up the rest from reference TRBV2 and TRBJ2-3 gives the full variable domain: EPEVTQTPSHQVTQMGQEVILRCVPISNHLYFYWYRQILGQKVEFLVSFYNNEISEKSEIFDDQFSVERPDGSNFTLKIRSTKLEDSAMYFCASSGQDTDTQYFGPGTRLTVL.

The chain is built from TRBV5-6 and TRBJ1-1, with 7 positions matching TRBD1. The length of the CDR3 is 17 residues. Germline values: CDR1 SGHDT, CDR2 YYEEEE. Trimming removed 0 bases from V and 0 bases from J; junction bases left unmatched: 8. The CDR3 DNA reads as TGTGCCAGCAGCTTGGAAAGGGTAGGGGGCATGAACACTGAAGCTTTCTTT. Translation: CASSLERVGGMNTEAFF.

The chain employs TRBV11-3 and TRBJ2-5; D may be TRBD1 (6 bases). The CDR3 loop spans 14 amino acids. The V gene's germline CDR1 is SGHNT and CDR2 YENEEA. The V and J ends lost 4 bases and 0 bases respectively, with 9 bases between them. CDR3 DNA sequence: TGTGCCAGCAGCTCGTGGACAGACCAAGAGACCCAGTACTTC. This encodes CASSSWTDQETQYF.

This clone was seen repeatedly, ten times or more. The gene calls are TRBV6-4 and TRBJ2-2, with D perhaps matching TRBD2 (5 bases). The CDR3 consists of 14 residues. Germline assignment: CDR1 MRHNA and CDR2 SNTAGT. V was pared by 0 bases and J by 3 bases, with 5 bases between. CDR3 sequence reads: CASSDSLDTGELFF. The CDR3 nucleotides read TGTGCCAGCAGTGACTCACTAGACACCGGGGAGCTGTTTTTT.

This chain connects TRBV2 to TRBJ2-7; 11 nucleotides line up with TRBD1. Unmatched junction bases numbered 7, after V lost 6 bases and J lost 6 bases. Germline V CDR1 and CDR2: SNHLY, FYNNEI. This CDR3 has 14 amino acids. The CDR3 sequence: CASRFRDRGGEQYF. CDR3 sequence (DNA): TGTGCCAGCAGATTCCGGGACAGGGGGGGCGAGCAGTACTTC.

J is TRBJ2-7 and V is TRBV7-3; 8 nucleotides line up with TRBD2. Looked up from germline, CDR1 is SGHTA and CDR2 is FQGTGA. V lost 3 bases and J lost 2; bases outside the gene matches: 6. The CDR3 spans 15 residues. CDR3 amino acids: CASSLETAGAYEQYF. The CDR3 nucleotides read TGTGCCAGCAGCTTGGAGACAGCGGGGGCCTACGAGCAGTACTTC.

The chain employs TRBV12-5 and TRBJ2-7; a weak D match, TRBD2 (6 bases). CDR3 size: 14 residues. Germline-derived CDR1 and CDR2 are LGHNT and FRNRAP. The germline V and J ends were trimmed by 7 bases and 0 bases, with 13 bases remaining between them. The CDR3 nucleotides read TGTGCTAGTGCCCTTTTCGGGGGCTCCTACGAGCAGTACTTC. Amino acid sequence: CASALFGGSYEQYF.

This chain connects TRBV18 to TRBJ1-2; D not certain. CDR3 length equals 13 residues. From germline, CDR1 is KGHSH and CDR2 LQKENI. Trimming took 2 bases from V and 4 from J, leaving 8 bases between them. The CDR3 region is CASSPGLRYGYTF. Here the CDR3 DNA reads TGTGCCAGCTCACCAGGACTTCGCTATGGCTACACCTTC. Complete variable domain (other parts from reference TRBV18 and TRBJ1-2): NAGVMQNPRHLVRRRGQEARLRCSPMKGHSHVYWYRQLPEEGLKFMVYLQKENIIDESGMPKERFSAEFPKEGPSILRIQQVVRGDSAAYFCASSPGLRYGYTFGSGTRLTVV.

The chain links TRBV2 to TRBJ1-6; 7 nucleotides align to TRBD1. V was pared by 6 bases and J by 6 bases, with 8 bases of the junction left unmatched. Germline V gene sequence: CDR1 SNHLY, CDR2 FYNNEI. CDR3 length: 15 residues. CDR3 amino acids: CASRETGQSNSPLHF. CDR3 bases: TGTGCCAGCAGAGAAACGGGACAGAGTAATTCACCCCTCCACTTT.

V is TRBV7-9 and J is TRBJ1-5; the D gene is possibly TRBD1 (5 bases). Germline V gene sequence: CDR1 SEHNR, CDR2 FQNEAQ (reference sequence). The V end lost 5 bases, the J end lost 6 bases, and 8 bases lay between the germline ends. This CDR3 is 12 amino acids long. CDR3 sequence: CASSPGGQPQHF. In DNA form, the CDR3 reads TGTGCCAGCAGCCCGGGGGGTCAGCCCCAGCATTTT. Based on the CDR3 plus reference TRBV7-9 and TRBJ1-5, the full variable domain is DTGVSQNPRHKITKRGQNVTFRCDPISEHNRLYWYRQTLGQGPEFLTYFQNEAQLEKSRLLSDRFSAERPKGSFSTLEIQRTEQGDSAMYLCASSPGGQPQHFGDGTRLSIL.

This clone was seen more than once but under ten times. Here the CDR3 reads CASSEFGKSYEQYF. DNA for the CDR3: TGTGCCAGCAGTGAATTCGGGAAGTCCTACGAGCAGTACTTC. V gene TRBV2 combines with J gene TRBJ2-7, with a weak D call TRBD2 (5 bases). Germline V gives CDR1 SNHLY, CDR2 FYNNEI. This CDR3 spans 14 amino acids. Trimming stripped 2 bases from V and 1 base from J, with 9 bases between.

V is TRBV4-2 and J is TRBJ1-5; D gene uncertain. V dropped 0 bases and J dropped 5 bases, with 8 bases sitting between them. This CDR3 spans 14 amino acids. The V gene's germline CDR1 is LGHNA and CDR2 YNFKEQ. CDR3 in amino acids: CASSQEGGHQPQHF. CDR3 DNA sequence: TGTGCCAGCAGCCAAGAAGGCGGCCATCAGCCCCAGCATTTT.

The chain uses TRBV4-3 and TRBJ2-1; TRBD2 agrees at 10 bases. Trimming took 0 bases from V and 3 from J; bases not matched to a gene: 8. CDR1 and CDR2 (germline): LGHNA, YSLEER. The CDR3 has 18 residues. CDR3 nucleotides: TGCGCCAGCAGCCAAGATCTGTTAGGGACTAGCGTCTACAATGAGCAGTTCTTC. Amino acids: CASSQDLLGTSVYNEQFF.

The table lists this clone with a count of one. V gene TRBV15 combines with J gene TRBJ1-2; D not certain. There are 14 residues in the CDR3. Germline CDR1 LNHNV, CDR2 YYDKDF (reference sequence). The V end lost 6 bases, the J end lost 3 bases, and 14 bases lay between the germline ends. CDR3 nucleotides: TGTGCCACCAGAAGCCCGAATGTCGACTATGGCTACACCTTC. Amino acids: CATRSPNVDYGYTF.

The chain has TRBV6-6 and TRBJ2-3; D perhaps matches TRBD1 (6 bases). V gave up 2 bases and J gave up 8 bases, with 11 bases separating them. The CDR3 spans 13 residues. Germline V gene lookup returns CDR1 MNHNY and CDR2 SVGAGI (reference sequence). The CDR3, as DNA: TGTGCCAGCAGTTACAACGAACAGGGTACGCAGTATTTT. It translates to CASSYNEQGTQYF.

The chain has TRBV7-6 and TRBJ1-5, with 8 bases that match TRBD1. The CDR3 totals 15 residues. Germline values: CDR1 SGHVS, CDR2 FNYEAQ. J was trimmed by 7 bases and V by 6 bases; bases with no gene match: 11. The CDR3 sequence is CASSPFPDRGQPQHF. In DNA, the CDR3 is TGTGCCAGCAGTCCTTTCCCCGACAGGGGACAGCCCCAGCATTTT.

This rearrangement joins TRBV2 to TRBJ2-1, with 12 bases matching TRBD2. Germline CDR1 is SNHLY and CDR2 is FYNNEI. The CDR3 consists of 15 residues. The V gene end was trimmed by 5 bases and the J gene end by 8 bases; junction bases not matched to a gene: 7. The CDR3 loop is CASSTSGGTWDEQFF. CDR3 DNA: TGTGCCAGCAGTACTAGCGGGGGGACGTGGGATGAGCAGTTCTTC.

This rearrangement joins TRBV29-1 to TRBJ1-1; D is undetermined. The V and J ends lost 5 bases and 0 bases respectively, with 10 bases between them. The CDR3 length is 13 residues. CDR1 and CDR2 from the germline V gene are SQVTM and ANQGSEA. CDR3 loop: CSVKQIMNTEAFF. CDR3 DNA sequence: TGCAGCGTTAAACAGATCATGAACACTGAAGCTTTCTTT.

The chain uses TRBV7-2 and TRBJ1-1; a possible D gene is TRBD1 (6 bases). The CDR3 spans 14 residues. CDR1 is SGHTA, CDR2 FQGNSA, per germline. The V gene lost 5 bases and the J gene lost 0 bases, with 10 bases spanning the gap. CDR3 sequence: CASSRTAMNTEAFF. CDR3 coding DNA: TGTGCCAGCAGCCGGACAGCCATGAACACTGAAGCTTTCTTT.

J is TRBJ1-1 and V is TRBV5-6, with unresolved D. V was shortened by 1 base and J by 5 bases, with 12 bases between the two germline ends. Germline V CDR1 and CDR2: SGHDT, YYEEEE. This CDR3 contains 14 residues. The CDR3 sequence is CASSLPGEATEAFF. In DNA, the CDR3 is TGTGCCAGCAGCTTGCCGGGAGAGGCAACTGAAGCTTTCTTT.

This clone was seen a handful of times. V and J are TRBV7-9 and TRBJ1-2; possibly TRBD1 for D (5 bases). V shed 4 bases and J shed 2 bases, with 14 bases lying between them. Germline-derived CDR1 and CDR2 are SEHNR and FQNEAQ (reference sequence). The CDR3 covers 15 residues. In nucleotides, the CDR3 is TGTGCCAGCAGCTCCACTCAGACAGAGAACTATGGCTACACCTTC. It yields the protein CASSSTQTENYGYTF.

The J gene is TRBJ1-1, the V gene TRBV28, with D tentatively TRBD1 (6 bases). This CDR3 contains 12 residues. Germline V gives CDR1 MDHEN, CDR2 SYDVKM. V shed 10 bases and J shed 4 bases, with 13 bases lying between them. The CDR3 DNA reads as TGTGCCATCGAACAGGGTACCACTGAAGCTTTCTTT. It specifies CAIEQGTTEAFF.

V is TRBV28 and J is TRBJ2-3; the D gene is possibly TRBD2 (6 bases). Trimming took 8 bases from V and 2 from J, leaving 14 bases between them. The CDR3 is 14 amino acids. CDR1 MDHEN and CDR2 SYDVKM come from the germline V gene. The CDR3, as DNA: TGTGCCAGCCAAATCGGGGGAAACACAGATACGCAGTATTTT. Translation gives CASQIGGNTDTQYF.

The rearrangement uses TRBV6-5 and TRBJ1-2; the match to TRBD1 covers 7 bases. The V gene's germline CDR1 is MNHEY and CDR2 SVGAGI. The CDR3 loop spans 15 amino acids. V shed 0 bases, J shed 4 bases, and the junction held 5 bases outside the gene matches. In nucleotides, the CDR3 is TGTGCCAGCAGTTACTCCGACAGGGCGAGCTATGGCTACACCTTC. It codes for CASSYSDRASYGYTF.

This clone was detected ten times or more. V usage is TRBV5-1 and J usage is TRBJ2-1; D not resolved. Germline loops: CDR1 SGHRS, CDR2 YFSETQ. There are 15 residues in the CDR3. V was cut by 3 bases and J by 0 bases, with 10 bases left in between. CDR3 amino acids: CASSYQADSYNEQFF. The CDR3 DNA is TGCGCCAGCAGCTATCAGGCTGACTCCTACAATGAGCAGTTCTTC.

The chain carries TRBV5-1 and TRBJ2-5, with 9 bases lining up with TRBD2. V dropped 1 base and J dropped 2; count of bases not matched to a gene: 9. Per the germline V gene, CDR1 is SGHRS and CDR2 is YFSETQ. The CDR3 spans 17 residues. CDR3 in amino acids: CASSLWGHSGGQETQYF. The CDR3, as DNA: TGCGCCAGCAGCTTGTGGGGGCATAGCGGGGGACAAGAGACCCAGTACTTC.

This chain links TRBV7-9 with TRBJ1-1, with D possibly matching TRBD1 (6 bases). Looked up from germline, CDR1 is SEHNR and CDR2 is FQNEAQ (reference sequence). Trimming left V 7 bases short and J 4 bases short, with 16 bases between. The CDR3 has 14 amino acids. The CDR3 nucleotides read TGTGCCAGCATCTGGGGGCAGGGCAGCACTGAAGCTTTCTTT. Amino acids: CASIWGQGSTEAFF.

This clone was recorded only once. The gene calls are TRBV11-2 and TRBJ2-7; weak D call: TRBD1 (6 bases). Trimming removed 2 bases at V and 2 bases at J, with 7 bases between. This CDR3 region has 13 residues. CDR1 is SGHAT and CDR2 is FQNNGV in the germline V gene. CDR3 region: CASSLHRAYEQYF. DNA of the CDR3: TGTGCCAGCAGCTTACACAGGGCCTACGAGCAGTACTTC.

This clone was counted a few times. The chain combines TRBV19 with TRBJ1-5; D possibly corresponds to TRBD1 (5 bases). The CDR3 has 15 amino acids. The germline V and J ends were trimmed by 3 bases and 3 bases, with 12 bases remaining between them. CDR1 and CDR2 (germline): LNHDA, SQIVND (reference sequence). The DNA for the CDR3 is TGTGCCAGTAGTATGTCTCGACAGTACAATCAGCCCCAGCATTTT. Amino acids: CASSMSRQYNQPQHF. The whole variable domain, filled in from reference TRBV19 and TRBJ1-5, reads DGGITQSPKYLFRKEGQNVTLSCEQNLNHDAMYWYRQDPGQGLRLIYYSQIVNDFQKGDIAEGYSVSREKKESFPLTVTSAQKNPTAFYLCASSMSRQYNQPQHFGDGTRLSIL.

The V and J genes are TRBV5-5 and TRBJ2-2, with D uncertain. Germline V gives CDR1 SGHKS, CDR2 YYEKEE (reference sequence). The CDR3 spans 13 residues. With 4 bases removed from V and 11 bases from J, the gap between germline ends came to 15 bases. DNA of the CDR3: TGTGCCAGCAGCCCTTTACCCCGCGTCGAGCTGTTTTTT. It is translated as CASSPLPRVELFF.

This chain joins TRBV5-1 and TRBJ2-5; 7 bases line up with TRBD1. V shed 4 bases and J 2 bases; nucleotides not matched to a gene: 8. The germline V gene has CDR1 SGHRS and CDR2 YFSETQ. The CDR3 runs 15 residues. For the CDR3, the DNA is TGCGCCAGCAGCCCCTACCCGACAGGGCAAGAGACCCAGTACTTC. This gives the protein CASSPYPTGQETQYF. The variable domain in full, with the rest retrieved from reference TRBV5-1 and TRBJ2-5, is KAGVTQTPRYLIKTRGQQVTLSCSPISGHRSVSWYQQTPGQGLQFLFEYFSETQRNKGNFPGRFSGRQFSNSRSEMNVSTLELGDSALYLCASSPYPTGQETQYFGPGTRLLVL.